This T cell receptor (beta chain) was captured by sequencing in a study of cytomegalovirus exposure and HLA in healthy donors (dated by TCRdb to the late 2010s). Describing the broader study: An earlier analysis of some 500 of the donors reported approximately 300 Gb of sequence data and roughly 100 million unique TCR beta sequences from roughly 180 million T cells. The study was designed to test whether signatures of past pathogen exposure could be identified by cataloging public T cell receptors. The study used immunosequencing to profile the T cell repertoires of approximately 690 subjects and linked those repertoires to cytomegalovirus serostatus. The number of donors typed differed by locus, with 629-630 for A, B, C, DRB1 and DQB1, 522 for DQA1, 600 to 610 for DPA1, and around 460 for DPB1. Roughly 300 gigabases of sequencing data and 70 million to 95 million unique TCR sequences made up an early release that covered roughly 670 HLA-typed donors. The later analysis used no new phenotypic data to find candidate immune exposures, relying instead on TCR beta sequences and their occurrence across donors. A separate validation cohort of 90 to 150 different subjects was used in addition to the roughly 700-subject first cohort. Roughly 5 DR-DQ haplotypes were handled as single units for association and clustering, since linkage in the cohort was strong. All discovery cohort repertoires had been generated on a single sequencing platform. A later genetic analysis took genome-wide SNP genotypes for 398 of the 666 donors and used that subset as a discovery cohort. Donor age, sex, ethnicity and CMV serostatus were compiled together with the repertoire data. On average, approximately 250,000 unique TCR beta nucleotide sequences were sequenced per donor among fewer than 500 genotyped donors of the cohort, with about 17% of those sequences being non-productive. An earlier analysis of some 500 of the donors used high-throughput TCR beta sequencing to judge whether each TCR beta V gene segment behaved as functional or pseudogenic. Class I and class II HLA loci were covered by the typing at four-digit resolution. High-throughput TCR immunosequencing, statistical association of individual TCRs with disease status, and machine learning were combined to predict cytomegalovirus infection status. Of the roughly 400 genotyped donors, more than 75% were placed in the genetic ancestry cluster associated with self-reported Caucasian donors. A later analysis re-examined previously published TCR beta repertoires from about 700 donors and added high-resolution HLA genotyping to investigate patterns of TCR occurrence.

What the study reported, not specific to this receptor: In a later genetic analysis, a missense DCLRE1C variant was associated with V-gene and J-gene trimming of TCR beta chains, and the association was replicated in an independent cohort. A further reported finding was that TCR beta sequences accurately predicted the HLA-A and HLA-B alleles for most subjects in the first cohort. At a false discovery rate of 0.05, a later analysis linked approximately 18,000 TCR beta sequences to specific HLA alleles. Because counts were too low, about 18 rarely observed V segments, including chromosome 9 orphons, were left out of the earlier analysis of 587 of the donors. It was suggested by the authors that the approach could potentially be generalized to other disease states and immunological phenotypes. In vitro tests confirmed that a few of the cytomegalovirus-associated TCR beta chains recognize cytomegalovirus antigens. Because the 87-base-pair reads could not distinguish some IMGT-functional V segments, including TRBV6-2 and TRBV6-3, those segments were excluded. Most TCR sequences were observed very rarely across donors, whereas some public TCRs were present in many individuals. Broadly in line with IMGT annotations, most TCR beta V segments showed up in productive rearrangements about 90% or about 30% of the time in an earlier analysis of several hundred of the donors. HLA typing was unavailable for some donors at each locus, so association tests used only the typed subset. Immune exposure information for the cohort was limited to CMV serostatus. In the study, approximately 150 TCR beta chains were listed as associated with cytomegalovirus. Only TCR beta chains were sequenced in this cohort, and the absence of alpha or paired-chain data limited detectable features. A later analysis found that TCR association rates varied across HLA loci, with DRB1 alleles showing the most associated TCRs and HLA-C alleles the fewest. According to a later genetic analysis, donors in an Asian-associated ancestry cluster had fewer N-insertions in productive TCRs than the approximately 650-donor mean. Several of the top co-occurrence clusters appeared to be linked to parvovirus B19, influenza, CMV and Epstein-Barr virus, according to a later analysis. Linkage disequilibrium might explain the correlated functional status among segregating V segments, but an unknown experimental factor could not be ruled out. Compared with equally common non-associated chains, HLA-associated TCR beta chains in a later analysis were more clonally expanded and had lower generation probabilities. Strong co-occurrence of HLA alleles, especially DR and DQ, made assigning TCR associations to individual alleles difficult. Roughly uniform sequencing depth across donors was assumed in presence/absence analyses, although this assumption may not hold. In both the original and validation cohorts, the classifier was reported to diagnose cytomegalovirus status with high specificity and sensitivity. A cluster of highly shared sequence variants was judged likely to be a technical artifact of the sequencing pipeline. A later analysis found that most CMV-associated TCR beta chains appeared HLA-restricted, with HLA associations seemingly driven largely by CMV exposure.

The germline V gene yields MNHNS for CDR1 and SASEGT for CDR2. Reading from cysteine to phenylalanine, the CDR3 counts 15 amino acids. Only the CDR3 portion is preserved as DNA: 45 bases, with reading frame beginning at the first base. V trim: 6 bases; J trim: 5 bases; unmatched bases: 7. Receptors were amplified or captured by the immunoSEQ multiplex PCR assay. For the multiplex PCR, a mixture combining 60 forward primers for TCR Vbeta segments and 13 reverse primers for TCR Jbeta segments was used. The CDR3 region of rearranged TCR beta genes was amplified from genomic DNA with a multiplex PCR assay. The Illumina HiSeq System was used to sequence the amplified TCR beta libraries as 87-base-pair reads. Processing in the source paper ran as follows. Across the 600 to 700 repertoires, a later analysis counted approximately 83 million unique TCR beta chains, roughly 11 million of which were shared by at least two donors. Raw reads were error-corrected and collapsed into unique sequences with a nearest-neighbor algorithm that merged closely related sequences to remove PCR and sequencing errors. CDR3 sequences were aligned to IMGT reference sequences to assign V, D and J gene segments. Each retained sequence needed at least a six-nucleotide match to both a V gene segment and a J gene segment. Rearrangements were classified as productive when the CDR3 lacked stop codons and remained in frame with V and J, and all other rearrangements were classified as non-productive. Following IMGT convention, CDR3 was defined as the stretch from the second conserved V-encoded cysteine to the conserved J-encoded phenylalanine. In an earlier analysis of around 640 of the donors, sequences lacking an unambiguous match to a single V gene segment were excluded. An earlier analysis of 587 of the donors classified V segments as functional when productive rearrangements were above 56.7% and as segregating when the standard deviation between donors was above 5%. A statistical classification framework was built for diagnosing cytomegalovirus status from the catalog of TCR beta chain sequences. In a later analysis, TCR nucleotide sequences were compared against IMGT/GENE-DB human TR gene sequences so that V and J genes could be assigned. The TCRdist pipeline was used in a later analysis to assign CDR3 sequences and most-parsimonious VDJ recombination scenarios. In a later analysis, each TCR beta chain was defined by its CDR3 amino acid sequence together with its V-gene family, and reads without a unique V-gene family were excluded. As a way to deal with suspected cross-contamination and a sequencing artifact, a later analysis dropped nearly 600 nucleotide sequences that were highly shared and had low generation probability. In a later analysis, a clonal expansion index for each public chain was calculated from normalized within-repertoire ranks of inferred template counts. In a later analysis, generation probabilities were computed with a VDJ recombination model fitted to out-of-frame rearrangements, and the resulting probabilities were checked against IGoR. A later analysis scored TCR-TCR, TCR-HLA and TCR-CMV co-occurrence with hypergeometric tests, applying a repertoire-size bias correction to TCR pairs. In a later analysis, false discovery rates were estimated by permuting HLA or CMV assignments 20 times. In a later analysis, co-occurring TCRs were grouped using DBSCAN, with TCRdist sequence similarity added in when clustering inside HLA-allele-positive subsets. Repertoires with fewer than 30,000 or more than 120,000 public chains, plus five repertoires with anomalous nucleotide sharing, were excluded from co-occurrence clustering. Not all clones reach the TCRdb copy of this immuneACCESS table, which keeps in-frame sequences only. Checked studies attribute under half of the gap to unresolved V genes and leave the rest unexplained. The DNA gave D and trimming, while V, J and clone size come from that table. For this sample the table gives about 220,000 clones, of which over 60% were detected only once. Clones ranked in the top ten supply 0.55% to 0.75% of the sample.

The cohort comprised 550 to 700 healthy bone marrow donors. At the time of sampling, all cohort members were nominally healthy, though unrecorded immune exposures were likely present. The donor tested CMV seronegative, placing the donor among the 352 seronegative members of the cohort. Each donor provided a peripheral blood sample, and peripheral blood mononuclear cells were used for TCR beta sequencing. The Qiagen DNeasy Blood Extraction Kit was used to extract genomic DNA from the blood cell samples. As to this clone: No cognate antigen has been identified for it. No base quality information exists; no much larger clone differs at one position.

The source of this sequence is a man aged 18 to 30 in good health and CMV-seronegative. The specimen sequenced was PBMCs. Recombination joined TRBV6-1 with TRBJ2-5; TRBD2 aligns with 12 central bases. This receptor has the CDR3 CASRQLAGGWETQYF. At the DNA level, the sequence is TGTGCCAGCAGGCAACTAGCGGGAGGTTGGGAGACCCAGTACTTC.